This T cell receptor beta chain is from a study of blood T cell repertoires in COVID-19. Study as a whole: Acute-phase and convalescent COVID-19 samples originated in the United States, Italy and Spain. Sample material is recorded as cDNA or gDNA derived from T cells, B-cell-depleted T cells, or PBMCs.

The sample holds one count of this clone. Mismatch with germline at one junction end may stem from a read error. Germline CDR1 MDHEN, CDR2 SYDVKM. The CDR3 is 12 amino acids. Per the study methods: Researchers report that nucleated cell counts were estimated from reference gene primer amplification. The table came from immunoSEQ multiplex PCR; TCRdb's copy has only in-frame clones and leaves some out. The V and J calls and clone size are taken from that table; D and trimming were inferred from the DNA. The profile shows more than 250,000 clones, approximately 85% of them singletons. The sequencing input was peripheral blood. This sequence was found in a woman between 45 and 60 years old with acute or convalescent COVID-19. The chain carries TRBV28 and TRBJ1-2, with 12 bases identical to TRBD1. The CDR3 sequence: CASSTGTGGSTF. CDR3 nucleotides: TGTGCCAGCAGTACTGGGACAGGGGGCTCCACCTTC.